This T cell receptor (beta chain) was recorded in a study of technical replicates of blood from four donors. Profiled with immunoSEQ multiplex PCR; TCRdb holds only in-frame clones, not every one. The sample shows tens of thousands of clones, approximately 96% of them seen only once. This clone showed up just a few times. Trimming left V 2 bases short and J 1 base short, with 12 bases between. CDR3 size: 15 residues. CDR1 SGHRS and CDR2 YFSETQ come from the germline V gene. The sequenced sample consisted of T cells isolated from PBMCs. This chain joins TRBV5-1 and TRBJ1-1; maybe TRBD1 (5 bases). The clonotype was recovered from a human donor in good health. In DNA, the CDR3 is TGCGCCAGCAGCTTAAGAGGACAAGCGAACACTGAAGCTTTCTTT. It yields the protein CASSLRGQANTEAFF.